These 32 T cell receptor beta chains were sequenced from one sample in a study of graft-versus-host responses after intestinal transplantation. Only in-frame clones appear in the TCRdb table, and some are missing; sequencing was by immunoSEQ multiplex PCR. The profile shows more than 95,000 clones, under 95% of them singletons. These receptors have no identified antigens. The specimen comprised unstimulated CD8+ T cells sorted from spleen or lymph node cells, sampled before intestinal transplant. The receptor source for this set is a human donor who received an intestinal transplant.

The V call is TRBV11-2, the J call TRBJ1-4, with 9 bases fitting TRBD1. The CDR3 runs 15 residues. J was trimmed by 8 bases and V by 4 bases; bases with no gene match: 8. The V gene's germline CDR1 is SGHAT and CDR2 FQNNGV. DNA for the CDR3: TGTGCCAGCAGCTCGACGGACAGGGGACGCGAAAAACTGTTTTTT. Translating it yields CASSSTDRGREKLFF.

The chain links TRBV10-3 to TRBJ2-1; 7 bases are shared with TRBD2. This CDR3 is built from 16 residues. J was trimmed by 0 bases and V by 3 bases; bases with no gene match: 5. The germline CDR1 and CDR2 sequences are ENHRY and SYGVKD. CDR3 protein: CAISDFGGSSYNEQFF. CDR3 bases: TGTGCCATCAGTGACTTCGGGGGGAGCTCCTACAATGAGCAGTTCTTC.

The rearrangement links TRBV19 to TRBJ2-3; tentatively, D is TRBD1 or TRBD2 (6 bases each). The CDR3 runs 15 residues. Trimming left V 3 bases short and J 1 base short, with 11 bases between. CDR1 and CDR2 from the germline V gene are LNHDA and SQIVND (reference sequence). In nucleotides, the CDR3 is TGTGCCAGTAGTATGGGGGGCAGGGGCACAGATACGCAGTATTTT. The encoded protein is CASSMGGRGTDTQYF.

J is TRBJ1-1 and V is TRBV7-9, with D unresolved. V lost 5 bases and J 3 bases, leaving 7 bases between the germline ends. This CDR3 comprises 12 residues. The germline CDR1 and CDR2 sequences are SEHNR and FQNEAQ (reference sequence). The CDR3 nucleotides are TGTGCCAGCAGCCCGCGGGACACTGAAGCTTTCTTT. Amino acids: CASSPRDTEAFF.

This sequence joins TRBV2 and TRBJ2-5; D might be TRBD2 (6 bases). CDR1 SNHLY and CDR2 FYNNEI come from the germline V gene. The CDR3 consists of 14 residues. Trimming pared 3 bases from V and 3 bases from J, leaving 11 bases between. The chain's CDR3 is CASSDVLAEETQYF. As DNA, the CDR3 is TGTGCCAGCAGTGACGTATTAGCGGAAGAGACCCAGTACTTC.

J is TRBJ2-7 and V is TRBV7-2; D not resolved. The CDR3 consists of 16 residues. V was shortened by 2 bases and J by 2 bases, with 16 bases between the two germline ends. CDR1 SGHTA and CDR2 FQGNSA come from the germline V gene. CDR3 sequence: CASSLIPGSGAYEQYF. CDR3 in DNA: TGTGCCAGCAGCTTAATTCCAGGATCAGGCGCCTACGAGCAGTACTTC.

This chain connects TRBV2 to TRBJ1-1, with 10 bases aligning to TRBD1. CDR1 is SNHLY, CDR2 FYNNEI, per germline. Unmatched junction bases numbered 7, after V lost 4 bases and J lost 2 bases. The CDR3 totals 16 residues. CDR3 sequence: CASSGTGTGDNTEAFF. The CDR3 coding sequence is TGTGCCAGCAGTGGTACCGGGACAGGGGATAACACTGAAGCTTTCTTT. The full variable domain, completed using reference TRBV2 and TRBJ1-1, is EPEVTQTPSHQVTQMGQEVILRCVPISNHLYFYWYRQILGQKVEFLVSFYNNEISEKSEIFDDQFSVERPDGSNFTLKIRSTKLEDSAMYFCASSGTGTGDNTEAFFGQGTRLTVV.

V gene TRBV7-9 combines with J gene TRBJ1-3; 9 bases are a match to TRBD1. This CDR3 contains 18 residues. From germline, CDR1 is SEHNR and CDR2 FQNEAQ (reference sequence). Trimming cost V 6 bases and J 4 bases; bases outside gene matches: 16. The CDR3 region is CASSLGQGRIPGGNTIYF. The CDR3 region has the DNA TGTGCCAGCAGTCTTGGACAGGGGAGAATCCCGGGGGGAAACACCATATATTTT.

The chain uses TRBV27 and TRBJ2-2; D is undetermined. The CDR3 is 15 amino acids. Between the trimmed V and J ends, which lost 7 bases and 1 base, there was a span of 13 bases. Looked up from germline, CDR1 is MNHEY and CDR2 is SMNVEV (reference sequence). The CDR3 DNA reads as TGTGCCAGCACCCCAACCGTCCTGAACACCGGGGAGCTGTTTTTT. Translating gives CASTPTVLNTGELFF.

This chain uses TRBV4-1 with TRBJ2-5; D is uncertain. The DNA end lines up better with TRBJ2-7; the J call may be wrong. CDR3 length: 15 amino acids. The germline gives CDR1 MGHRA, CDR2 YSYEKL. The CDR3 coding sequence is TGCGCCAGCAGCCAAGATCCGGCCGCGCTCTACGAGCAGTACTTC. This codes for CASSQDPAALYEQYF.

This chain uses TRBV4-2 with TRBJ1-5; D perhaps matches TRBD1 (5 bases). Between the trimmed V and J ends, which lost 0 bases and 8 bases, there was a span of 14 bases. The CDR3 is made up of 15 amino acids. From germline, CDR1 is LGHNA and CDR2 YNFKEQ. The DNA of the CDR3 is TGTGCCAGCAGCCAAGAAGCCCAGGGAGGTGAGCCCCAGCATTTT. Protein: CASSQEAQGGEPQHF.

In regard to this clone: Here the CDR3 omits its conserved ending phenylalanine or tryptophan, so a read error is the likely source. Because the CDR3's place on the DNA is in doubt, the DNA is left out and the CDR3 is given as listed by TCRdb. This chain joins TRBV5-3 and TRBJ1-2. TRBV5-3 is given ORF status, its function remaining uncertain. The CDR3 is made up of 10 amino acids, end residues included. The CDR3 loop reads CARSFPGPSG.

The chain recombines TRBV14 with TRBJ2-7; the D is unclear. This CDR3 comprises 14 residues. The germline CDR1 and CDR2 sequences are SGHDN and FVKESK. V lost 3 bases and J 2 bases, leaving 11 bases between the germline ends. The CDR3 bases are TGTGCCAGCAGCCATCTGACAAGACCCTACGAGCAGTACTTC. It codes for CASSHLTRPYEQYF.

The V and J genes are TRBV4-1 and TRBJ2-1; the match to TRBD1 covers 10 bases. Per the germline V gene, CDR1 is MGHRA and CDR2 is YSYEKL. The CDR3 is 16 residues long. Losses at the gene ends were 4 bases for V and 3 bases for J; bases not matched to a gene: 6. The CDR3 sequence: CASSLTTGGFYNEQFF. CDR3 DNA sequence: TGCGCCAGCAGCCTCACGACAGGGGGCTTCTACAATGAGCAGTTCTTC.

V and J are TRBV6-5 and TRBJ1-2; TRBD1 aligns across 7 bases. Germline V lookup: CDR1 MNHEY, CDR2 SVGAGI. V was pared by 9 bases and J by 8 bases, with 6 bases of the junction left unmatched. CDR3 length equals 11 residues. CDR3 DNA sequence: TGTGCCAGGAAGACAGGGAGAGGCTACACCTTC. Its translation is CARKTGRGYTF.

The chain combines TRBV29-1 with TRBJ1-1; D gene unclear. The length of the CDR3 is 12 residues. CDR1 and CDR2 (germline): SQVTM, ANQGSEA. The CDR3 here is CSLSRGPHEAFF. The CDR3 bases are TGCAGTCTTTCGCGAGGACCCCATGAAGCTTTCTTT.

V and J are TRBV4-1 and TRBJ1-2; 8 bases match TRBD1. This CDR3 comprises 16 residues. Germline V gene sequence: CDR1 MGHRA, CDR2 YSYEKL. Losses at the gene ends were 1 base for V and 3 bases for J; bases not matched to a gene: 7. CDR3 DNA sequence: TGCGCCAGCAGCCAAGCTCCTCTGACAGGGGACTATGGCTACACCTTC. Translation: CASSQAPLTGDYGYTF.

The rearrangement joins TRBV4-1 to TRBJ2-5; perhaps TRBD1 as D (7 bases). V lost 0 bases to trimming and J lost 5 bases, with 13 bases between them. The V gene's germline CDR1 is MGHRA and CDR2 YSYEKL. This CDR3 is built from 15 residues. CDR3 in amino acids: CASSQDRAGGETQYF. The CDR3 coding sequence is TGCGCCAGCAGCCAAGATAGGGCAGGGGGGGAGACCCAGTACTTC.

V and J are TRBV6-5 and TRBJ2-7, with unresolved D. Germline V gene sequence: CDR1 MNHEY, CDR2 SVGAGI. The CDR3 is made up of 13 amino acids. Trimming removed 0 bases from V and 2 bases from J, with 5 bases in between. The CDR3, as DNA: TGTGCCAGCAGTTACTCGGGTGCCTACGAGCAGTACTTC. Protein: CASSYSGAYEQYF.

The chain is built from TRBV7-9 and TRBJ2-7; TRBD1 or TRBD2 may be the D gene (6 bases each). CDR1 is SEHNR, CDR2 FQNEAQ, per germline (reference sequence). The V and J ends lost 6 bases and 5 bases respectively, with 11 bases between them. This CDR3 has 12 amino acids. The CDR3 DNA reads TGTGCCAGCAGTAGGGGGGTCGACGAGCAGTACTTC. This translates into CASSRGVDEQYF.

V usage is TRBV19 and J usage is TRBJ1-1, with 12 bases lining up with TRBD1. V gave up 7 bases and J gave up 5 bases; unmatched junction bases: 8. The V gene's germline CDR1 is LNHDA and CDR2 SQIVND (reference sequence). The CDR3 loop spans 15 amino acids. CDR3 in amino acids: CASTLGQGAGTEAFF. The CDR3 nucleotides are TGTGCCAGTACCCTGGGACAGGGGGCGGGAACTGAAGCTTTCTTT. The full variable domain, rest sourced from reference TRBV19 and TRBJ1-1, is DGGITQSPKYLFRKEGQNVTLSCEQNLNHDAMYWYRQDPGQGLRLIYYSQIVNDFQKGDIAEGYSVSREKKESFPLTVTSAQKNPTAFYLCASTLGQGAGTEAFFGQGTRLTVV.

The gene calls are TRBV30 and TRBJ1-2; unclear D gene. Germline V gene lookup returns CDR1 GTSNPN and CDR2 SVGIG (reference sequence). The germline V and J ends were trimmed by 4 bases and 1 base, with 37 bases remaining between them. This CDR3 has 22 residues. CDR3 amino acids: CAWNGLVDEAQNTRAHNYGYTF. The DNA of the CDR3 is TGTGCCTGGAACGGTTTAGTAGACGAGGCACAGAACACCAGAGCCCATAACTATGGCTACACCTTC.

The chain couples TRBV11-2 to TRBJ1-1; D not resolved. The CDR3 is 16 amino acids. The germline CDR1 and CDR2 sequences are SGHAT and FQNNGV. The ends were cut back, 1 base at V and 0 bases at J, with 12 bases in the middle. CDR3 in amino acids: CASSLVSYKMNTEAFF. DNA for the CDR3: TGTGCCAGCAGCTTAGTGTCGTATAAAATGAACACTGAAGCTTTCTTT.

The CDR3 nucleotides are TGTGCCAGCGTTAGCTCACCCCTCCACTTT. This translates into CASVSSPLHF. The chain couples TRBV21-1 to TRBJ1-6. TRBV21-1 is labeled a pseudogene. The CDR3 totals 10 residues.

The J gene is TRBJ1-5, the V gene TRBV9, with 10 nucleotides matching TRBD1. J gave up 6 bases and V 3 bases, and 6 bases lay outside the gene matches. Germline-derived CDR1 and CDR2 are SGDLS and YYNGEE. CDR3 length equals 15 residues. CDR3 DNA: TGTGCCAGCAGCGCGACAGGGGGCACAACTCAGCCCCAGCATTTT. It translates to CASSATGGTTQPQHF. Variable domain in full (rest from reference TRBV9 and TRBJ1-5): DSGVTQTPKHLITATGQRVTLRCSPRSGDLSVYWYQQSLDQGLQFLIQYYNGEERAKGNILERFSAQQFPDLHSELNLSSLELGDSALYFCASSATGGTTQPQHFGDGTRLSIL.

The V gene is TRBV27, the J gene TRBJ2-1, with a weak D call TRBD2 (5 bases). Per the germline V gene, CDR1 is MNHEY and CDR2 is SMNVEV (reference sequence). V shed 0 bases and J shed 7 bases, with 7 bases lying between them. This CDR3 has 13 residues. Here the CDR3 reads CASSLSPGNEQFF. The CDR3 DNA follows: TGTGCCAGCAGTTTATCGCCGGGGAATGAGCAGTTCTTC.

The rearrangement joins TRBV4-1 to TRBJ2-7; D gene ambiguous. Per the germline V gene, CDR1 is MGHRA and CDR2 is YSYEKL. Trimming stripped 0 bases from V and 2 bases from J, with 14 bases between. CDR3 size: 16 residues. CDR3 region: CASSQDLMAFTYEQYF. For the CDR3, the DNA is TGCGCCAGCAGCCAAGATCTAATGGCTTTTACCTACGAGCAGTACTTC.

The genes are TRBV2 and TRBJ2-2; a weak D match, TRBD1 (7 bases). V was pared by 4 bases and J by 4 bases, with 13 bases between. The germline CDR1 and CDR2 sequences are SNHLY and FYNNEI. CDR3 size: 15 residues. Here the CDR3 DNA reads TGTGCCAGCAGTGCCTCAGGGGGAGGCACCGGGGAGCTGTTTTTT. Its protein product is CASSASGGGTGELFF.

The chain has TRBV27 and TRBJ2-1, with D perhaps matching TRBD1 or TRBD2 (5 bases each). CDR1 is MNHEY, CDR2 SMNVEV, per germline (reference sequence). The CDR3 length is 16 residues. V lost 2 bases to trimming and J lost 5 bases, with 16 bases between them. Here the CDR3 DNA reads TGTGCCAGCAGTTTAGGGGTGAGGGGCCTCCACAATGAGCAGTTCTTC. Encoded protein: CASSLGVRGLHNEQFF.

The chain carries TRBV10-2 and TRBJ2-1; a possible D gene is TRBD2 (6 bases). The V gene's germline CDR1 is WSHSY and CDR2 SAAADI. The CDR3 runs to 14 residues. V was cut by 8 bases and J by 0 bases, with 11 bases left in between. CDR3 protein: CASGETSSYNEQFF. The DNA for the CDR3 is TGCGCCAGCGGAGAGACTAGCTCCTACAATGAGCAGTTCTTC.

The gene calls are TRBV30 and TRBJ1-2; TRBD1 is a possible D gene (5 bases). Trimming shortened V by 0 bases and J by 4 bases, and 15 bases separated the two germline ends. The V gene's germline CDR1 is GTSNPN and CDR2 SVGIG (reference sequence). CDR3 size: 15 residues. The CDR3 nucleotides read TGTGCCTGGAGTGTATCAGGGACCCCTTCCTATGGCTACACCTTC. This translates into CAWSVSGTPSYGYTF.

V usage is TRBV9 and J usage is TRBJ2-5, with D unclear. With 0 bases removed from V and 4 bases from J, the gap between germline ends came to 13 bases. There are 15 residues in the CDR3. The germline gives CDR1 SGDLS, CDR2 YYNGEE. The CDR3 loop reads CASSVVGEVGETQYF. The CDR3 DNA follows: TGTGCCAGCAGCGTAGTGGGCGAGGTTGGAGAGACCCAGTACTTC.